A selection of T cell receptor beta chains follows, all from one sample in a study of naive and memory T cell subsets. TCRdb re-called the UMI-ligation and nested PCR reads with MiXCR, one entry per CDR3 protein. This sample has over 20,000 distinct CDR3 sequences; about 5.2% occur once, and the top ten carry 6% to 9.5%. The sample comprised blood. The receptors were sampled from an adult in good health. The conserved cysteine and the conserved F or W are not part of the CDR3 here.

V gene: TRBV5-1; CDR3 protein: ASSLAGNYGDT
V gene: TRBV4-3; CDR3 protein: ASKPLEGEGYGYT
V gene: TRBV6-4; CDR3 protein: ASSPGLADTGELF
V gene: TRBV9; CDR3 protein: ASSVGGYTEAF
V gene: TRBV13; CDR3 protein: ASSLGGPGQGYNEQF
V gene: TRBV4-3; CDR3 protein: ASSQGGGGEYEQY
V gene: TRBV6-6; CDR3 protein: ASRGHPNYGYT
V gene: TRBV4-2; CDR3 protein: ASSQGGSGEETGELF
V gene: TRBV12-3/TRBV12-4; CDR3 protein: ASGWAAQETQY
V gene: TRBV6-5; CDR3 protein: ASSYERENTGELF
V gene: TRBV18; CDR3 protein: ASSPEGSGANVLT
V gene: TRBV30; CDR3 protein: AWGGRGAAPGELF
V gene: TRBV29-1; CDR3 protein: SVEQAASDTYEQY
V gene: TRBV6-5; CDR3 protein: ASSYTSSGSLREQF
V gene: TRBV19; CDR3 protein: ASSMVGEQF
V gene: TRBV9; CDR3 protein: ASSVGQAGKGYT
V gene: TRBV6-5; CDR3 protein: ASSRQVFYEQY
V gene: TRBV28; CDR3 protein: ASSRKAGGPYNEQF
V gene: TRBV12-3/TRBV12-4; CDR3 protein: ASSLRGSNQPQN
V gene: TRBV5-1; CDR3 protein: ASTPELRNTEAF
V gene: TRBV4-2; CDR3 protein: ASSPGQGNTEAF
V gene: TRBV9; CDR3 protein: ASSVGGKGMNTEAF
V gene: TRBV7-9; CDR3 protein: ASSGLAGAYEQY
V gene: TRBV5-1; CDR3 protein: ASSQRLDPDTQY
V gene: TRBV7-2; CDR3 protein: ASSSRPSGSLSYEQY
V gene: TRBV28; CDR3 protein: ASSSPGEGSYEQY
V gene: TRBV29-1; CDR3 protein: SVSGGSSSSGGETQY
V gene: TRBV11-2; CDR3 protein: ASSLGYGDSTYEQY
V gene: TRBV6-5; CDR3 protein: ASRDPGTGLNNEQF
V gene: TRBV29-1; CDR3 protein: SVDLRDSVYNEQF
V gene: TRBV6-2/TRBV6-3; CDR3 protein: ASRPKTPRTYQETQY
V gene: TRBV20-1; CDR3 protein: SAPDLGSTDTQY
V gene: TRBV7-9; CDR3 protein: ASSLGRMDEQF
V gene: TRBV30; CDR3 protein: AWIGMGTGTGELF
V gene: TRBV6-5; CDR3 protein: ASSQGGSSYNEQF
V gene: TRBV6-2/TRBV6-3; CDR3 protein: ASSDRDVGQPQH
V gene: TRBV6-5; CDR3 protein: ASSPGYTGELF
V gene: TRBV9; CDR3 protein: ASSVGLGQGEETQY
V gene: TRBV28; CDR3 protein: ASSTGQWGQPQH
V gene: TRBV30; CDR3 protein: AGSKGLAYEQY
V gene: TRBV19; CDR3 protein: ASSIDSGGPALAKNIQY
V gene: TRBV2; CDR3 protein: ASSQIKGQF
V gene: TRBV10-3; CDR3 protein: AISESGTSGNIQY
V gene: TRBV20-1; CDR3 protein: SATSGGLSYNEQF
V gene: TRBV6-2/TRBV6-3; CDR3 protein: ASSTDTDPVYGYT
V gene: TRBV28; CDR3 protein: ASSLFTTGGVEAF
V gene: TRBV21-1; CDR3 protein: ASSKAHEAGTGLTYEQY
V gene: TRBV29-1; CDR3 protein: SVAYRGQGDEQY
V gene: TRBV7-8; CDR3 protein: ASSSLASGRVDEQF
V gene: TRBV9; CDR3 protein: ASSPGAGVRDTQY
V gene: TRBV7-9; CDR3 protein: ASSLISNGYEQY
V gene: TRBV20-1; CDR3 protein: SATISGSSYEQY
V gene: TRBV30; CDR3 protein: AWNNYGYT
V gene: TRBV28; CDR3 protein: ASSLTPLARNTGELF
V gene: TRBV27; CDR3 protein: ASSLSPGHYEQY
V gene: TRBV19; CDR3 protein: ASSIGVSGANVLT
V gene: TRBV6-5; CDR3 protein: ASSYSSGSVYEQY